The 21 T cell receptor beta chains reported below all come from one sample, sequenced in a study of blood T cell repertoires in COVID-19. The table came from immunoSEQ multiplex PCR; TCRdb's copy has only in-frame clones and leaves some out. Of roughly 190,000 clones in the sample, under 80% were seen once. What was sequenced was peripheral blood. Receptor source: a woman aged 45-65 years with acute or convalescent COVID-19.

This rearrangement joins TRBV10-1 to TRBJ2-1, with D unclear. Trimming stripped 4 bases from V and 9 bases from J, with 13 bases between. Germline V gives CDR1 WNHNN, CDR2 SYGVQD (reference sequence). The CDR3 is 13 amino acids. The CDR3 sequence: CASSVSGSREQFF. For the CDR3, the DNA is TGCGCCAGCAGTGTTAGTGGTTCCCGTGAGCAGTTCTTC.

The CDR3 loop reads CASSLKGRASMGYTF. The CDR3 DNA reads TGTGCCAGCAGCCTAAAGGGGAGGGCCTCAATGGGCTACACCTTC. The rearrangement links TRBV6-5 to TRBJ1-2; a weak D match, TRBD1 (5 bases). This CDR3 comprises 15 residues. V lost 6 bases to trimming and J lost 8 bases, with 22 bases between them. CDR1 is MNHEY, CDR2 SVGAGI, per germline.

The chain carries TRBV5-1 and TRBJ2-3, with D perhaps TRBD1 (6 bases). This CDR3 comprises 14 residues. Trimming stripped 0 bases from V and 4 bases from J, with 9 bases between. Germline V gene lookup returns CDR1 SGHRS and CDR2 YFSETQ. CDR3 DNA: TGCGCCAGCAGCTTGGTTGGGGGCGCAGATACGCAGTATTTT. Protein: CASSLVGGADTQYF.

The chain has TRBV9 and TRBJ2-1; 9 nucleotides line up with TRBD1. The junction had 6 bases not matched to a gene; V was cut back by 0 bases and J by 8 bases. Germline V CDR1 and CDR2: SGDLS, YYNGEE. The CDR3 has 15 residues. Here the CDR3 reads CASSVDRGRFHEQFF. CDR3 DNA: TGTGCCAGCAGCGTAGACAGGGGGCGATTCCATGAGCAGTTCTTC.

This clone occurred once. This chain connects TRBV6-1 to TRBJ1-4; possible D gene TRBD1, 5 bases. Trimming stripped 2 bases from V and 10 bases from J, with 14 bases between. This CDR3 contains 14 residues. Germline CDR1 reads MNHNS; CDR2 reads SASEGT. CDR3 region: CASSEQGSFGKLFF. The CDR3 DNA sequence: TGTGCCAGCAGTGAACAGGGAAGTTTTGGAAAACTGTTTTTT.

The V call is TRBV4-1, the J call TRBJ2-7; 9 bases are a match to TRBD1. CDR1 and CDR2 from the germline V gene are MGHRA and YSYEKL. CDR3 length equals 15 residues. After removal of 4 bases from V and 5 bases from J, the junction contained 9 bases not matched to a gene. The CDR3 sequence: CASSRWTGDKDEQYF. The CDR3 nucleotides are TGCGCCAGCAGCCGCTGGACAGGGGATAAGGACGAGCAGTACTTC.

The J gene is TRBJ1-5, the V gene TRBV20-1; the match to TRBD1 covers 8 bases. This CDR3 comprises 14 residues. Germline-derived CDR1 and CDR2 are DFQATT and SNEGSKA (reference sequence). V trimming: 3 bases; J trimming: 6 bases; junction bases outside the gene matches: 7. The CDR3 nucleotides are TGCAGTGCTAGTAAGTGGACAGGGCTTCAGCCCCAGCATTTT. Encoded protein: CSASKWTGLQPQHF.

The rearrangement uses TRBV29-1 and TRBJ2-7; D possibly corresponds to TRBD2 (6 bases). Germline V gene sequence: CDR1 SQVTM, CDR2 ANQGSEA. The CDR3 runs to 12 residues. V dropped 6 bases and J dropped 6 bases, with 15 bases sitting between them. The CDR3 DNA sequence: TGCAGCGTGGGGAGGAATCGGGGCGAGCAGTACTTC. Amino acids: CSVGRNRGEQYF.

This chain links TRBV18 with TRBJ2-3; the D gene is possibly TRBD2 (5 bases). Germline CDR1 is KGHSH and CDR2 is LQKENI. This CDR3 is built from 16 residues. V lost 1 base and J 2 bases, leaving 13 bases between the germline ends. The CDR3 bases are TGTGCCAGCTCACCACGGGAGAAGACCCCCACAGATACGCAGTATTTT. It yields the protein CASSPREKTPTDTQYF.

This rearrangement joins TRBV19 to TRBJ2-1; 11 bases line up with TRBD2. The CDR3 has 17 residues. V lost 2 bases and J lost 3; bases outside the gene matches: 6. CDR1 is LNHDA, CDR2 SQIVND, per germline (reference sequence). The CDR3 sequence is CASSIILAGGGYNEQFF. The CDR3 DNA sequence: TGTGCCAGTAGTATAATTCTAGCGGGGGGCGGCTACAATGAGCAGTTCTTC.

The chain carries TRBV6-5 and TRBJ1-4; D possibly corresponds to TRBD1 (6 bases). The CDR3 has 14 residues. Germline CDR1 is MNHEY and CDR2 is SVGAGI. Trimming took off 0 bases at V and 7 bases at J, with 9 bases between the two ends. CDR3 coding DNA: TGTGCCAGCAGTTACTCGAGAGGGGGTGAAAAACTGTTTTTT. Protein sequence: CASSYSRGGEKLFF.

This chain connects TRBV18 to TRBJ2-1, with D maybe TRBD1 (6 bases). Looked up from germline, CDR1 is KGHSH and CDR2 is LQKENI. V was cut by 0 bases and J by 7 bases, with 10 bases left in between. CDR3 length: 14 residues. CDR3 in DNA: TGTGCCAGCTCACCACCCAACAGGGAAAATGAGCAGTTCTTC. This gives the protein CASSPPNRENEQFF. Variable domain in full (rest from reference TRBV18 and TRBJ2-1): NAGVMQNPRHLVRRRGQEARLRCSPMKGHSHVYWYRQLPEEGLKFMVYLQKENIIDESGMPKERFSAEFPKEGPSILRIQQVVRGDSAAYFCASSPPNRENEQFFGPGTRLTVL.

In this sample, this clone turned up once. The CDR3 reads CSGTSRGWETQYF. The CDR3 nucleotides read TGCAGCGGGACTAGCAGGGGTTGGGAGACCCAGTACTTC. The chain combines TRBV29-1 with TRBJ2-5; the match to TRBD2 covers 8 bases. The CDR3 contains 13 residues. Per germline, CDR1 SQVTM and CDR2 ANQGSEA. The trim removed 7 bases at V and 5 bases at J, leaving 9 bases unmatched.

The chain carries TRBV28 and TRBJ2-7; TRBD2 agrees at 7 bases. J lost 1 base, V lost 1 base, and 4 bases had no gene match. Germline V lookup: CDR1 MDHEN, CDR2 SYDVKM. This CDR3 is 15 amino acids long. The CDR3 here is CASSLFGAGSYEQYF. CDR3 in DNA: TGTGCCAGCAGTTTATTCGGAGCGGGGTCCTACGAGCAGTACTTC. Based on the CDR3 plus reference TRBV28 and TRBJ2-7, the full variable domain is DVKVTQSSRYLVKRTGEKVFLECVQDMDHENMFWYRQDPGLGLRLIYFSYDVKMKEKGDIPEGYSVSREKKERFSLILESASTNQTSMYLCASSLFGAGSYEQYFGPGTRLTVT.

V is TRBV29-1 and J is TRBJ1-1; TRBD1 is a possible D gene (5 bases). Germline lookup yields CDR1 SQVTM and CDR2 ANQGSEA. The CDR3 is 12 amino acids. V shed 6 bases and J shed 6 bases, with 14 bases lying between them. The CDR3 sequence: CSVDKNGAEAFF. In nucleotides, the CDR3 is TGCAGCGTGGACAAAAACGGAGCTGAAGCTTTCTTT.

This clone has only one observation. The chain joins TRBV28 to TRBJ1-1, with D maybe TRBD1 (6 bases). Between the trimmed V and J ends, which lost 3 bases and 1 base, there was a span of 15 bases. CDR3 length: 16 residues. Germline V CDR1 and CDR2: MDHEN, SYDVKM. CDR3 amino acids: CASSLSLGAGNTEAFF. The CDR3 nucleotides read TGTGCCAGCAGTTTGAGTTTGGGGGCTGGGAACACTGAAGCTTTCTTT.

The chain couples TRBV5-1 to TRBJ2-5; TRBD1 might be the D (6 bases). The V end lost 4 bases, the J end lost 2 bases, and 12 bases lay between the germline ends. This CDR3 comprises 14 residues. Germline V gene sequence: CDR1 SGHRS, CDR2 YFSETQ. The CDR3 is CASSRQDSQETQYF. DNA for the CDR3: TGCGCCAGCAGCCGACAGGACTCTCAAGAGACCCAGTACTTC.

The chain couples TRBV11-3 to TRBJ2-1, with 8 bases that match TRBD2. CDR3 length: 15 residues. CDR1 is SGHNT and CDR2 is YENEEA in the germline V gene. Trimming cost V 5 bases and J 3 bases; bases outside gene matches: 6. The CDR3 coding sequence is TGTGCCAGCAGCCCAGAGCGGGAGCACTACAATGAGCAGTTCTTC. It specifies CASSPEREHYNEQFF.

The count of this clone is one. The J gene is TRBJ2-5, the V gene TRBV5-1, with D maybe TRBD2 (7 bases). Trimming took 5 bases from V and 0 from J, leaving 17 bases between them. Germline V gives CDR1 SGHRS, CDR2 YFSETQ. This CDR3 spans 16 amino acids. The CDR3 loop reads CASRRGASGNQETQYF. In DNA form, the CDR3 reads TGCGCCAGCAGACGGGGGGCAAGCGGGAACCAAGAGACCCAGTACTTC.

The chain is built from TRBV19 and TRBJ2-3; TRBD1 matches at 8 bases. Germline values: CDR1 LNHDA, CDR2 SQIVND (reference sequence). Unmatched junction bases numbered 10, after V lost 7 bases and J lost 1 base. The length of the CDR3 is 16 residues. The CDR3 DNA reads as TGTGCCAGTACGCCGTTGGGGACAGGTGGCACAGATACGCAGTATTTT. Its translation: CASTPLGTGGTDTQYF.

The chain employs TRBV6-5 and TRBJ1-2; no definite D call. Germline CDR1 MNHEY, CDR2 SVGAGI. Trimming left V 6 bases short and J 4 bases short, with 15 bases between. The length of the CDR3 is 14 residues. In nucleotides, the CDR3 is TGTGCCAGCAGCCCAAGCGGAGGGCCCTATGGCTACACCTTC. Translated: CASSPSGGPYGYTF.